The clone carrying this T cell receptor beta chain occurred many times. Its antigen remains unidentified. The CDR3 is made up of 14 amino acids. V lost 4 bases and J lost 7; bases outside the gene matches: 5. The germline V gene has CDR1 SGHRS and CDR2 YFSETQ. The source of the sample is a study of human T cells and chemical hapten exposure. Study outcomes and limitations: TCRs whose frequency exceeded 1 in 1000 remained the same following DPC sensitization.

Individual cDNA molecules (in the library) carried attached unique molecular identifiers. In TCRdb, the RACE reads were re-called with MiXCR into one record per CDR3 protein. Of about 380,000 distinct CDR3 sequences in the sample, 4% to 5.5% were seen once. The time point is: patch test 1, 2 weeks after DPC sensitization. Treatment defined: therapeutic diphenylcyclopropenone sensitization with weekly scalp DPC. This chain uses TRBV5-1 with TRBJ2-7, with 13 bases matching TRBD2. This sequence originates from a woman aged 45-59 years with alopecia areata. Some clones in this sample may be carry-over from other donors' samples. The sample was whole blood, taken in connection with sensitization to the hapten diphenylcyclopropenone (DPC). The CDR3 region is CASSLGTSGAEQYF. The CDR3 DNA is TGCGCCAGCAGCCTGGGGACTAGCGGGGCGGAGCAGTACTTC. Based on the CDR3 plus reference TRBV5-1 and TRBJ2-7, the full variable domain is KAGVTQTPRYLIKTRGQQVTLSCSPISGHRSVSWYQQTPGQGLQFLFEYFSETQRNKGNFPGRFSGRQFSNSRSEMNVSTLELGDSALYLCASSLGTSGAEQYFGPGTRLTVT.